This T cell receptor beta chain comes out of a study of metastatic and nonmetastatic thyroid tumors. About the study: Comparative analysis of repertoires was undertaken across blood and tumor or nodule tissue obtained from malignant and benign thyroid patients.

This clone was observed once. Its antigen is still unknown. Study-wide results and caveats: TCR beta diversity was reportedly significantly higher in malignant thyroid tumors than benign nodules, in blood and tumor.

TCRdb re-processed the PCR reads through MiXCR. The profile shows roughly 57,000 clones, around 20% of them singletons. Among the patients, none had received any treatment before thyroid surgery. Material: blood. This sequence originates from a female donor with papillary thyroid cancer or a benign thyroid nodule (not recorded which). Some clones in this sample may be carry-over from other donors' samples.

CDR3 sequence reads: CASSHLAGAGSYEQYF. In DNA form, the CDR3 reads TGTGCCAGCAGCCACTTAGCGGGGGCGGGGTCCTACGAGCAGTACTTC. The rearrangement links TRBV14 to TRBJ2-7, with 9 bases identical to TRBD2. Per germline, CDR1 SGHDN and CDR2 FVKESK. CDR3 length equals 16 residues. Trimming took 3 bases from V and 1 from J; bases not matched to a gene: 7.